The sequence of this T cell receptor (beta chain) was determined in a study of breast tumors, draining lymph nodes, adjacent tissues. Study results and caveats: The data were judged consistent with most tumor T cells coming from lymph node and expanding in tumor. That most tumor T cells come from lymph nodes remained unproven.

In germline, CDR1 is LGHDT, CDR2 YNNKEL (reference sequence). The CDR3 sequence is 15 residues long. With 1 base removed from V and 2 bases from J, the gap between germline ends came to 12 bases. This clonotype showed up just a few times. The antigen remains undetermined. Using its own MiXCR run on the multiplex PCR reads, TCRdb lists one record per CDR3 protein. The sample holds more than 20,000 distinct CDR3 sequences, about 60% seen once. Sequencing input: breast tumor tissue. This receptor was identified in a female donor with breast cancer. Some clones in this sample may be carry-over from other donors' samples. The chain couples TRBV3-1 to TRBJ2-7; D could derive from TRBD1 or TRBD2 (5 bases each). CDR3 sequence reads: CASSQGRDGAYEQYF. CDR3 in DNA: TGTGCCAGCAGCCAAGGCCGGGACGGGGCCTACGAGCAGTACTTC.